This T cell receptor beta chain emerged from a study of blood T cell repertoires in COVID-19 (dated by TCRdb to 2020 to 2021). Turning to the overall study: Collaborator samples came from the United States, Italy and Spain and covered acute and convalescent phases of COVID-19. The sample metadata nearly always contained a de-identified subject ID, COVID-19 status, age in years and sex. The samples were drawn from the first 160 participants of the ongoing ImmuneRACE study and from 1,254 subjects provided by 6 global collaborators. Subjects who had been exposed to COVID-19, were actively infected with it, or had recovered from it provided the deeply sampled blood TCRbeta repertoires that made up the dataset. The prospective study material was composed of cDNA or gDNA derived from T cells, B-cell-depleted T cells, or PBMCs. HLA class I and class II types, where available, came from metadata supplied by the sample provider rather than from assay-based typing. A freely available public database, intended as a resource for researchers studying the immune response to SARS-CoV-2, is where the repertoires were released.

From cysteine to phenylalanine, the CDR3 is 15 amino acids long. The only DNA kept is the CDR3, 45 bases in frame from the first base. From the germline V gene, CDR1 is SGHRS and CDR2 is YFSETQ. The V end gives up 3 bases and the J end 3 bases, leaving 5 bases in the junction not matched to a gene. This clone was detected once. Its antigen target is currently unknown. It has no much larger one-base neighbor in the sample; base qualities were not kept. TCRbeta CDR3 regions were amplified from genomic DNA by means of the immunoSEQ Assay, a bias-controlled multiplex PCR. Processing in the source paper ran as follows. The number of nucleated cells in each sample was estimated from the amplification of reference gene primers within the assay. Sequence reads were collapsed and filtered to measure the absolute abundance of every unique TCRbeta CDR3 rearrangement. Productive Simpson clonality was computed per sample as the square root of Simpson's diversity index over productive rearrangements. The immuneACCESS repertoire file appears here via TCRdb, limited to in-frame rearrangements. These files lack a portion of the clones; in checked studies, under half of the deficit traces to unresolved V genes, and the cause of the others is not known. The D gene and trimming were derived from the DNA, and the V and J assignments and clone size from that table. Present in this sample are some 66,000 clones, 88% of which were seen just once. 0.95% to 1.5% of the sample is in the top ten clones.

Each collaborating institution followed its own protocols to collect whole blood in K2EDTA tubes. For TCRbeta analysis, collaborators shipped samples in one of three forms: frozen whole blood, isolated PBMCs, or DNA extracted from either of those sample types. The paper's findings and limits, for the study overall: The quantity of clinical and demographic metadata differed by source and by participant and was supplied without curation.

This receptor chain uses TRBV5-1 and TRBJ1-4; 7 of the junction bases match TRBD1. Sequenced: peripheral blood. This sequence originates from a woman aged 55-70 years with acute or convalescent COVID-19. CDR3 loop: CASSSTGQPNEKLFF. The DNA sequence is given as TGCGCCAGCAGCTCCACGGGACAGCCTAATGAAAAACTGTTTTTT.